Listed below are T cell receptor beta chains from one sample, sequenced in a study of shared clonotypes between healthy human individuals. TCRdb's table, derived via immunoSEQ multiplex PCR, lists solely in-frame clones and lacks some. The repertoire holds more than 2 million clones, with about 95% as singletons. Sequenced: naive CD8+ T cells sorted from blood. The receptor set was obtained from a man between 18 and 35 years old in good health. Both conserved end residues are trimmed from each CDR3.

v_call: TRBV19; j_call: TRBJ2-1; cdr3_aa: ASSIEFRSEQF
v_call: TRBV7-9; j_call: TRBJ2-2; cdr3_aa: ASSPPAGEFAGELF
v_call: TRBV2; j_call: TRBJ2-2; cdr3_aa: ASSEASFTGELF
v_call: TRBV9; j_call: TRBJ2-1; cdr3_aa: ASTPGGVDEQF
v_call: TRBV5-4; j_call: TRBJ2-7; cdr3_aa: ASSLPTSYEQY
v_call: TRBV28; j_call: TRBJ2-3; cdr3_aa: ASTIDSTDTQY
v_call: TRBV6-6; j_call: TRBJ1-2; cdr3_aa: ATTRGDRGVGYT
v_call: TRBV30; j_call: TRBJ1-3; cdr3_aa: ASRGAAGNTIY
v_call: TRBV11-2; j_call: TRBJ2-7; cdr3_aa: ASSLAKGGVSYEQY
v_call: TRBV4-1; j_call: TRBJ2-5; cdr3_aa: ASSQDFTGGGETQY
v_call: TRBV5-1; j_call: TRBJ2-3; cdr3_aa: ASSLSDGGATDTQY
v_call: TRBV7-8; j_call: TRBJ1-1; cdr3_aa: ASSQLSNTEAF
v_call: TRBV5-6; j_call: TRBJ2-7; cdr3_aa: ASSLQGYEQY
v_call: TRBV19; j_call: TRBJ2-3; cdr3_aa: ASSTRTLLSTDTQY
v_call: TRBV11-2; j_call: TRBJ2-5; cdr3_aa: ASHTDQGWRGETQY
v_call: TRBV13; j_call: TRBJ2-3; cdr3_aa: ASSLRGLAGDPTDTQY
v_call: TRBV7-6; j_call: TRBJ1-1; cdr3_aa: ASSSVVEGANTEAF
v_call: TRBV19; j_call: TRBJ1-6; cdr3_aa: ASSFDSSYNSPLH
v_call: TRBV6-5; j_call: TRBJ2-7; cdr3_aa: ASSYSGGVHIYEQY
v_call: TRBV6-1; j_call: TRBJ1-1; cdr3_aa: ASSDLTGVTTEAF
v_call: TRBV19; j_call: TRBJ1-5; cdr3_aa: ASSIDKSDNSNQPQH
v_call: TRBV4-3; j_call: TRBJ2-1; cdr3_aa: ASSQDWAGGYGEQF
v_call: TRBV7-6; j_call: TRBJ2-5; cdr3_aa: ASSFGAMDRSETQY
v_call: TRBV5-5; j_call: TRBJ2-7; cdr3_aa: ASRKRDRDWEVYEQY
v_call: TRBV5-4; j_call: TRBJ1-2; cdr3_aa: ASSLDPNNYGYT
v_call: TRBV5-4; j_call: TRBJ2-7; cdr3_aa: ASSLGENTYEQY
v_call: TRBV27; j_call: TRBJ1-4; cdr3_aa: ASRPTGLPNEKLF
v_call: TRBV29-1; j_call: TRBJ2-5; cdr3_aa: SVIIAGETQY
v_call: TRBV7-9; j_call: TRBJ2-7; cdr3_aa: ASAPLGQADEQY
v_call: TRBV4-1; j_call: TRBJ2-1; cdr3_aa: ASSHDDWSVRNEQF
v_call: TRBV30; j_call: TRBJ2-5; cdr3_aa: AWTPGETQETQY
v_call: TRBV6-5; j_call: TRBJ2-7; cdr3_aa: ASSYSTGQSEQY
v_call: TRBV28; j_call: TRBJ1-5; cdr3_aa: ASSLRRWPERDQPQH
v_call: TRBV27; j_call: TRBJ1-4; cdr3_aa: ASSLRTGGDEKLF
v_call: TRBV27; j_call: TRBJ1-1; cdr3_aa: ASSLVGIGTEAF
v_call: TRBV9; j_call: TRBJ2-1; cdr3_aa: ASSVDLVSSYNEQF
v_call: TRBV27; j_call: TRBJ2-7; cdr3_aa: ASSPSSGAKGYEQY
v_call: TRBV7-9; j_call: TRBJ2-7; cdr3_aa: ASSPSGRQGTEQY
v_call: TRBV19; j_call: TRBJ1-1; cdr3_aa: ASSGRGDTEAF
v_call: TRBV28; j_call: TRBJ1-2; cdr3_aa: ASSLRTGDGYT
v_call: TRBV27; j_call: TRBJ2-7; cdr3_aa: ASGSGAFEQY
v_call: TRBV10-3; j_call: TRBJ2-7; cdr3_aa: AIRETSGNSYEQY
v_call: TRBV27; j_call: TRBJ2-7; cdr3_aa: ASSAQGARGPAHEQY